This paragraph covers one T cell receptor beta chain sequence. The antigen is not known. This specimen belongs to a study of blood T cells in healthy people across ages. Study outcomes and limitations: Naive T cell percentage and TCR beta diversity correlated strongly. A roughly linear fall in TCR beta diversity per million T cells was seen with increasing age. Reliance upon unsorted PBMCs precluded definitive naive versus antigen-experienced comparison.

Germline V lookup: CDR1 MNHNY, CDR2 SVGAGI (reference sequence). The CDR3 consists of 13 residues. Unmatched junction bases numbered 6, after V lost 8 bases and J lost 5 bases. Researchers collected about 10 milliliters of peripheral blood from every single donor. It was with a sample-barcoded 5' primer and a J-beta primer mix that a second PCR of roughly 7 to 12 cycles was run. One entry per CDR3 protein, called by TCRdb with MiXCR from the 5' RACE reads. The sample records roughly 2 million distinct CDR3 sequences, just under 50% being singletons. The chain uses TRBV6-6 and TRBJ1-2; 9 bases map to TRBD1. Sequencing used blood. The TCR comes from a woman aged 40 to 50 in good health. The chain's CDR3 is CASSGTGLYGYTF. CDR3 nucleotide sequence: TGTGCCAGCTCCGGGACAGGGCTTTATGGCTACACCTTC.